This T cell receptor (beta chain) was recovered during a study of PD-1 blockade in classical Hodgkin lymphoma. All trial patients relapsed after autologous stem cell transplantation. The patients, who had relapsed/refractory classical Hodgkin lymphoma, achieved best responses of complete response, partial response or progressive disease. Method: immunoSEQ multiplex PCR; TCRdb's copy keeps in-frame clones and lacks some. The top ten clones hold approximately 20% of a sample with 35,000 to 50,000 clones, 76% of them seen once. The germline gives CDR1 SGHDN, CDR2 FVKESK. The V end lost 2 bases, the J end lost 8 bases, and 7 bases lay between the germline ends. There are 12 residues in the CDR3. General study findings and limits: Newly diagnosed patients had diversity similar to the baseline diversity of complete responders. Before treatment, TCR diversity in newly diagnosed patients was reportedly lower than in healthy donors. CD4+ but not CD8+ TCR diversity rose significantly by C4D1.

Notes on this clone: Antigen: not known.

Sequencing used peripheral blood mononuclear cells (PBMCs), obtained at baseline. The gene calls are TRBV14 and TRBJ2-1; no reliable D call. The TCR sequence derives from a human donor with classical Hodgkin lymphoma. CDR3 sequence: CASSQLDHEQFF. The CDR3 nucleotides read TGTGCCAGCAGCCAACTTGACCATGAGCAGTTCTTC.